Listed here are 31 T cell receptor beta chains from one sample, sequenced in a study of response to subunit inactivated influenza vaccine. TCRdb recomputed calls from the RT-PCR reads with MiXCR, one row per CDR3 protein. The table lists about 830,000 distinct CDR3 sequences, roughly 18% of them singletons. Sequencing used PBMCs from blood, obtained about 5 days after vaccination. These receptor sequences come from a man aged 50-59 years who received an inactivated influenza vaccine.

The V call is TRBV20-1, the J call TRBJ1-1, with a weak D call TRBD1 (5 bases). V was trimmed by 5 bases and J by 0 bases, leaving 13 bases between them. This CDR3 is built from 14 residues. From germline, CDR1 is DFQATT and CDR2 SNEGSKA (reference sequence). The CDR3 bases are TGCAGTGCTGCCCCTGGGGCGATGAACACTGAAGCTTTCTTT. Protein: CSAAPGAMNTEAFF.

The rearrangement links TRBV4-1 to TRBJ1-5, with TRBD1 matching 7 bases. Germline loops: CDR1 MGHRA, CDR2 YSYEKL. The CDR3 has 15 amino acids. V was pared by 3 bases and J by 3 bases, with 5 bases of the junction left unmatched. The CDR3 reads CASSQYTGVNQPQHF. CDR3 coding DNA: TGCGCCAGCAGCCAGTATACAGGGGTCAATCAGCCCCAGCATTTT.

The J gene is TRBJ2-1, the V gene TRBV7-2; D unresolved. Germline V CDR1 and CDR2: SGHTA, FQGNSA. The ends were cut back, 0 bases at V and 0 bases at J, with 6 bases in the middle. This CDR3 is 15 amino acids long. The CDR3 reads CASSLAKSSYNEQFF. The CDR3 DNA reads TGTGCCAGCAGCTTAGCCAAGAGCTCCTACAATGAGCAGTTCTTC.

Many counts were recorded for this clonotype. The chain combines TRBV20-1 with TRBJ2-3; D ambiguous. From germline, CDR1 is DFQATT and CDR2 SNEGSKA (reference sequence). Between the trimmed V and J ends, which lost 4 bases and 6 bases, there was a span of 14 bases. The CDR3 sequence is 13 residues long. The DNA of the CDR3 is TGCAGTGCTAATGCACCCCAGAGGGATACGCAGTATTTT. Translation gives CSANAPQRDTQYF.

This clonotype was counted between two and nine times. The V gene is TRBV4-2, the J gene TRBJ2-6; 7 bases are a match to TRBD1. The V gene's germline CDR1 is LGHNA and CDR2 YNFKEQ. There are 16 residues in the CDR3. The ends lost 1 base at V and 0 bases at J; junction bases unmatched: 0. This CDR3 is CASSQAGGSGANVLTF. Written as DNA, the CDR3 is TGTGCCAGCAGCCAAGCAGGGGGCTCTGGGGCCAACGTCCTGACTTTC.

This clonotype was recorded a few times. The chain links TRBV5-1 to TRBJ1-5; maybe TRBD1 (5 bases). The CDR3 is 14 residues long. V dropped 0 bases and J dropped 5 bases, with 9 bases sitting between them. Germline V CDR1 and CDR2: SGHRS, YFSETQ. This CDR3 is CASSLVGGDQPQHF. CDR3 nucleotides: TGCGCCAGCAGCTTGGTTGGGGGGGATCAGCCCCAGCATTTT.

This clonotype was seen a handful of times. The chain links TRBV6-1 to TRBJ2-5, with D perhaps matching TRBD1 or TRBD2 (5 bases each). Germline V gene lookup returns CDR1 MNHNS and CDR2 SASEGT. CDR3 size: 15 residues. V was shortened by 6 bases and J by 0 bases, with 14 bases between the two germline ends. The CDR3 DNA reads as TGTGCCAGCAGCTCAGGGACGGCAGACCAAGAGACCCAGTACTTC. As protein: CASSSGTADQETQYF.

The genes are TRBV5-1 and TRBJ1-4, with D uncertain. V was clipped by 4 bases and J by 1 base, with 11 bases between them. Germline assignment: CDR1 SGHRS and CDR2 YFSETQ. The CDR3 spans 15 residues. The DNA of the CDR3 is TGCGCCAGCAGCGTCTTAGGGATAACTAATGAAAAACTGTTTTTT. As protein: CASSVLGITNEKLFF.

This clonotype was seen ten or more times. V gene TRBV12-3 or TRBV12-4 combines with J gene TRBJ1-4, with TRBD1 identical over 7 bases. This CDR3 is 14 amino acids long. V trimming: 6 bases; J trimming: 5 bases; junction bases outside the gene matches: 6. CDR3 loop: CASSPGTVNEKLFF. CDR3 DNA sequence: TGTGCCAGCAGCCCTGGGACAGTAAATGAAAAACTGTTTTTT.

The CDR3 nucleotides read TGCGCCAGCAGCTTGGGCTCTCTAGGACACGGGCTCGACGAGCAGTACTTC. Protein: CASSLGSLGHGLDEQYF. The chain uses TRBV5-1 and TRBJ2-7, with a tentative D call TRBD1 (5 bases). CDR3 length: 17 amino acids. Germline CDR1 is SGHRS and CDR2 is YFSETQ. The ends were cut back, 0 bases at V and 5 bases at J, with 21 bases in the middle.

The chain is built from TRBV4-3 and TRBJ2-1; no clear D. V lost 0 bases and J 2 bases, leaving 8 bases between the germline ends. Germline CDR1 reads LGHNA; CDR2 reads YSLEER. This CDR3 comprises 15 residues. For the CDR3, the DNA is TGCGCCAGCAGCCAAGATAGGTGGGCCTACAATGAGCAGTTCTTC. Translation gives CASSQDRWAYNEQFF.

The rearrangement joins TRBV28 to TRBJ2-7; possible D gene TRBD2, 6 bases. This CDR3 is built from 14 residues. Germline CDR1 reads MDHEN; CDR2 reads SYDVKM. Deletions cut 5 bases from V and 2 bases from J, with 13 bases between. CDR3 protein: CASSNSGGTYEQYF. The CDR3 nucleotides are TGTGCCAGCAGTAATTCCGGGGGAACCTACGAGCAGTACTTC. Filled out from reference TRBV28 and TRBJ2-7, the complete variable domain reads DVKVTQSSRYLVKRTGEKVFLECVQDMDHENMFWYRQDPGLGLRLIYFSYDVKMKEKGDIPEGYSVSREKKERFSLILESASTNQTSMYLCASSNSGGTYEQYFGPGTRLTVT.

This clonotype was detected a few times. The chain recombines TRBV20-1 with TRBJ2-7; TRBD1 matches at 7 bases. Looked up from germline, CDR1 is DFQATT and CDR2 is SNEGSKA (reference sequence). The CDR3 runs to 16 residues. Trimming removed 5 bases from V and 0 bases from J; junction bases left unmatched: 13. CDR3 region: CSASSSDRASSYEQYF. The CDR3 DNA reads as TGCAGTGCTTCCTCGAGTGACAGGGCGAGCTCCTACGAGCAGTACTTC.

The chain is built from TRBV19 and TRBJ1-5; D may be TRBD1 (6 bases). Trimming pared 4 bases from V and 6 bases from J, leaving 19 bases between. This CDR3 has 16 residues. Germline V gene data show CDR1 as LNHDA and CDR2 as SQIVND (reference sequence). As DNA, the CDR3 is TGTGCCAGTAGTAGATTCGACAGGCAGGGCGTTCAGCCCCAGCATTTT. It specifies CASSRFDRQGVQPQHF.

The V gene is TRBV7-2, the J gene TRBJ1-1, with a possible D match to TRBD1 (6 bases). The V gene's germline CDR1 is SGHTA and CDR2 FQGNSA. The CDR3 is made up of 14 amino acids. Trimming shortened V by 5 bases and J by 1 base, and 11 bases separated the two germline ends. CDR3 residues: CASSQSRGNTEAFF. The CDR3 DNA reads as TGTGCCAGCAGCCAATCCAGGGGGAACACTGAAGCTTTCTTT.

J is TRBJ2-1 and V is TRBV6-2 or TRBV6-3, with a weak D call TRBD2 (5 bases). V lost 4 bases to trimming and J lost 6 bases, with 13 bases between them. CDR1 is MNHEY, CDR2 SVGEGT, per germline. This CDR3 is built from 14 residues. The DNA for the CDR3 is TGTGCCAGCAGTTCTGACGGGGTAGCCAATGAGCAGTTCTTC. This sequence encodes CASSSDGVANEQFF.

In its sample, this clonotype was seen many times. The V and J genes are TRBV5-1 and TRBJ2-1, with unresolved D. Germline CDR1 SGHRS, CDR2 YFSETQ. The CDR3 runs to 13 residues. V gave up 0 bases and J gave up 9 bases, with 10 bases separating them. CDR3 region: CASSLVGSLEQFF. The DNA for the CDR3 is TGCGCCAGCAGCTTGGTCGGGTCACTTGAGCAGTTCTTC. Supplemented by reference TRBV5-1 and TRBJ2-1, the full variable domain reads KAGVTQTPRYLIKTRGQQVTLSCSPISGHRSVSWYQQTPGQGLQFLFEYFSETQRNKGNFPGRFSGRQFSNSRSEMNVSTLELGDSALYLCASSLVGSLEQFFGPGTRLTVL.

V and J are TRBV5-5 and TRBJ2-1; a weak D match, TRBD2 (5 bases). The CDR3 has 16 residues. Trimming removed 3 bases at V and 0 bases at J, with 13 bases between. CDR1 and CDR2 from the germline V gene are SGHKS and YYEKEE (reference sequence). The CDR3 nucleotides read TGTGCCAGCAGCTCCGGACTGTTGAGCTCCTACAATGAGCAGTTCTTC. Translation: CASSSGLLSSYNEQFF.

The chain couples TRBV11-3 to TRBJ2-1; 7 bases fit TRBD2. Per germline, CDR1 SGHNT and CDR2 YENEEA. This CDR3 is built from 15 residues. J gave up 8 bases and V 5 bases, and 12 bases lay outside the gene matches. The CDR3 here is CASSLPNPGLDEQFF. CDR3 DNA sequence: TGTGCCAGCAGCCTTCCTAACCCCGGACTAGATGAGCAGTTCTTC.

This clonotype was recorded at least ten times. The CDR3 DNA sequence: TGCAGCGTGCGAGCGGAGGCACTCTACAATGAGCAGTTCTTC. Translated: CSVRAEALYNEQFF. The rearrangement links TRBV29-1 to TRBJ2-1, with TRBD2 as a possible D gene (5 bases). The germline CDR1 and CDR2 sequences are SQVTM and ANQGSEA. V lost 6 bases and J lost 3, with 15 bases in between. The CDR3 has 14 residues.

In its sample, this clonotype was seen a few times. CDR3 DNA: TGTGCCAGCAGCCCTATCGCCTTTAGGGGGCGAATCTATGGCTACACCTTC. Its translation is CASSPIAFRGRIYGYTF. The chain has TRBV11-2 and TRBJ1-2, with 7 bases identical to TRBD1. This CDR3 is built from 17 residues. From germline, CDR1 is SGHAT and CDR2 FQNNGV. Unmatched junction bases numbered 16, after V lost 5 bases and J lost 4 bases.

This clonotype was seen ten or more times. The V call is TRBV20-1, the J call TRBJ2-3; TRBD2 is a possible D gene (6 bases). Germline CDR1 and CDR2: DFQATT and SNEGSKA (reference sequence). This CDR3 comprises 11 residues. With 5 bases removed from V and 6 bases from J, the gap between germline ends came to 9 bases. DNA for the CDR3: TGCAGTGCTTTACGGGGGGATACGCAGTATTTT. The encoded protein is CSALRGDTQYF.

This sequence joins TRBV2 and TRBJ2-7; D remains unclear. Germline V gene lookup returns CDR1 SNHLY and CDR2 FYNNEI. The germline V and J ends were trimmed by 3 bases and 5 bases, with 8 bases remaining between them. CDR3 size: 12 residues. In DNA, the CDR3 is TGTGCCAGCAGTGACCCAGGTGACGAGCAGTACTTC. Translation: CASSDPGDEQYF.

This clonotype was detected a few times. This chain links TRBV7-2 with TRBJ2-7, with 7 bases matching TRBD2. The CDR3 contains 16 residues. Germline V CDR1 and CDR2: SGHTA, FQGNSA. Trimming at V came to 5 bases and at J to 1 base, leaving 11 bases not matched to a gene. The DNA for the CDR3 is TGTGCCAGCAGCCACCCTAGCGGCGGCCTTTCCTACGAGCAGTACTTC. Translating it yields CASSHPSGGLSYEQYF.

This clonotype appeared a few times. The chain recombines TRBV27 with TRBJ2-5; 8 bases agree with TRBD2. The CDR3 covers 15 residues. Germline V lookup: CDR1 MNHEY, CDR2 SMNVEV (reference sequence). V trimming: 1 base; J trimming: 4 bases; junction bases outside the gene matches: 5. CDR3 loop: CASSLLAGSSETQYF. In DNA, the CDR3 is TGTGCCAGCAGTTTATTAGCGGGATCCTCAGAGACCCAGTACTTC.

This clonotype was picked up a small number of times. The rearrangement joins TRBV20-1 to TRBJ1-1; D uncertain. CDR3 length: 11 amino acids. The germline V gene has CDR1 DFQATT and CDR2 SNEGSKA (reference sequence). CDR3 DNA sequence: TGCGGAGGAAGGACGGGCCACAAAGCTTTCTTT. This encodes CGGRTGHKAFF.

The chain links TRBV18 to TRBJ2-3; D may correspond to TRBD1 or TRBD2 (5 bases each). CDR3 length: 16 residues. The ends were cut back, 3 bases at V and 2 bases at J, with 15 bases in the middle. CDR1 is KGHSH, CDR2 LQKENI, per germline. The CDR3 sequence: CASSPARGPPTDTQYF. The CDR3 nucleotides are TGTGCCAGCTCACCGGCTCGGGGCCCCCCCACAGATACGCAGTATTTT.

This clonotype appeared many times. The J gene is TRBJ2-7, the V gene TRBV6-2 or TRBV6-3, with D unresolved. This CDR3 contains 14 residues. The V gene lost 0 bases and the J gene lost 0 bases, with 6 bases spanning the gap. Germline lookup yields CDR1 MNHEY and CDR2 SVGEGT. The CDR3 spells CASSYSTVSYEQYF. DNA for the CDR3: TGTGCCAGCAGTTACTCGACCGTCTCCTACGAGCAGTACTTC.

This clonotype occurred a few times. The V call is TRBV20-1, the J call TRBJ1-1; TRBD1 might be the D (5 bases). The germline V gene has CDR1 DFQATT and CDR2 SNEGSKA (reference sequence). There are 12 residues in the CDR3. V was cut by 0 bases and J by 4 bases, with 6 bases left in between. CDR3 in amino acids: CSAREGVTEAFF. The CDR3 region has the DNA TGCAGTGCTAGAGAGGGGGTCACTGAAGCTTTCTTT.

J is TRBJ2-3 and V is TRBV12-3 or TRBV12-4; TRBD1 matches at 8 bases. V lost 4 bases and J lost 5; bases outside the gene matches: 5. The CDR3 length is 14 residues. CDR3 region: CASSSDRVGDTQYF. CDR3 DNA sequence: TGTGCCAGCAGTTCGGACAGGGTTGGAGATACGCAGTATTTT.

The chain uses TRBV27 and TRBJ2-7; D possibly corresponds to TRBD1 (6 bases). V shed 6 bases and J shed 5 bases, with 17 bases lying between them. CDR1 and CDR2 (germline): MNHEY, SMNVEV (reference sequence). CDR3 size: 14 residues. The DNA for the CDR3 is TGTGCCAGCAGGACACAGGGAGTTCCTAACGAGCAGTACTTC. Protein sequence: CASRTQGVPNEQYF.